These 24 T cell receptor beta chains were all obtained from the same sample, sequenced in a study of neurological immune-mediated disorders. From the 5' RACE reads, TCRdb called clonotypes with MiXCR, one entry per CDR3 protein. The sample lists about 46,000 distinct CDR3 sequences; approximately 2.8% were seen once. Sequenced: PBMCs. The source is a woman in her 50s with multiple sclerosis.

This clonotype has a count of ten or more. V usage is TRBV12-3 or TRBV12-4 and J usage is TRBJ1-2; D remains unclear. This CDR3 comprises 15 residues. The V end was cut by 3 bases, the J end by 4 bases, with 15 bases between. CDR3: CASSFNDHQVYGYTF. The DNA of the CDR3 is TGTGCCAGCAGTTTTAACGACCATCAGGTCTATGGCTACACCTTC.

Ten or more counts support this clonotype. The chain couples TRBV7-2 to TRBJ2-1; D is uncertain. V lost 5 bases to trimming and J lost 1 base, with 12 bases between them. This CDR3 spans 15 amino acids. Germline CDR1 is SGHTA and CDR2 is FQGNSA. CDR3 region: CASSQVPRSYNEQFF. The CDR3 DNA follows: TGTGCCAGCAGCCAAGTGCCGAGATCCTACAATGAGCAGTTCTTC.

Ten or more counts support this clonotype. This chain connects TRBV18 to TRBJ1-2; unclear D gene. CDR3 length: 14 residues. Germline V gene sequence: CDR1 KGHSH, CDR2 LQKENI. The germline V and J ends were trimmed by 3 bases and 6 bases, with 14 bases remaining between them. This CDR3 reads CASSPTSTGDGYTF. The DNA for the CDR3 is TGTGCCAGCTCACCGACTTCGACTGGGGATGGCTACACCTTC.

The table lists this clonotype with many counts. The chain has TRBV28 and TRBJ1-6, with 11 bases that match TRBD1. Trimming removed 7 bases from V and 9 bases from J; junction bases left unmatched: 11. This CDR3 contains 16 residues. The germline V gene encodes CDR1 MDHEN and CDR2 SYDVKM. In DNA, the CDR3 is TGTGCCAGCACCCTACTCGCCGGGACAGGGGGTTCACCCCTCCACTTT. Translating it yields CASTLLAGTGGSPLHF.

There are many counts of this clonotype. V is TRBV7-2 and J is TRBJ2-3; TRBD2 might be the D (6 bases). Germline loops: CDR1 SGHTA, CDR2 FQGNSA. V lost 4 bases and J 4 bases, leaving 18 bases between the germline ends. This CDR3 contains 16 residues. Here the CDR3 DNA reads TGTGCCAGCAGCTACCGCGTTGGGGGAGGACCAGATACGCAGTATTTT. Protein product: CASSYRVGGGPDTQYF.

This clonotype came up many times. The gene calls are TRBV15 and TRBJ1-4; TRBD1 matches 7 bases. With V trimmed by 0 bases and J by 8 bases, 3 bases remained unmatched. CDR1 and CDR2 (germline): LNHNV, YYDKDF (reference sequence). The CDR3 extends over 14 amino acids. The DNA for the CDR3 is TGTGCCACCAGCAGAGAGGGGACAGACGAAAAACTGTTTTTT. Translation: CATSREGTDEKLFF.

As concerns this clonotype: One end of the junction does not line up with germline, which may come from a read error. The chain employs TRBV20-1 and TRBJ1-5; a possible D gene is TRBD1 (5 bases). The CDR3 extends over 14 amino acids. Germline V gene lookup returns CDR1 DFQATT and CDR2 SNEGSKA (reference sequence). CDR3 nucleotides: TGCAGTGCTAGAGGAGGGGTGGGCAATAAGACCCAGAATTTT. Translation gives CSARGGVGNKTQNF.

Many counts were recorded for this clonotype. This chain connects TRBV27 to TRBJ2-2, with 7 bases aligning to TRBD1. The CDR3 contains 15 residues. With 2 bases clipped from V and 6 bases from J, the junction kept 6 bases outside the gene matches. Looked up from germline, CDR1 is MNHEY and CDR2 is SMNVEV (reference sequence). In DNA, the CDR3 is TGTGCCAGCAGTTTAGCGGGCAGGGGGTCCGGGGAGCTGTTTTTT. This gives the protein CASSLAGRGSGELFF.

This clonotype has a count of ten or more. This chain connects TRBV27 to TRBJ2-4; D gene uncertain. The germline V gene has CDR1 MNHEY and CDR2 SMNVEV (reference sequence). Between the trimmed V and J ends, which lost 4 bases and 2 bases, there was a span of 6 bases. The CDR3 runs 13 residues. CDR3 sequence (DNA): TGTGCCAGCAGTTCCGGGCCCAAAAACATTCAGTACTTC. Translation: CASSSGPKNIQYF.

This clonotype was seen repeatedly, ten times or more. J is TRBJ2-3 and V is TRBV5-6, with D perhaps matching TRBD2 (6 bases). V was clipped by 3 bases and J by 8 bases, with 16 bases between them. The germline gives CDR1 SGHDT, CDR2 YYEEEE. The CDR3 sequence is 14 residues long. The CDR3 bases are TGTGCCAGCAGCTCGATGGGGGGTAGGGTTACGCAGTATTTT. Encoded protein: CASSSMGGRVTQYF.

This clonotype was seen ten or more times. The rearrangement links TRBV7-2 to TRBJ1-2, with D possibly matching TRBD1 (5 bases). Germline V lookup: CDR1 SGHTA, CDR2 FQGNSA. V was cut by 0 bases and J by 8 bases, with 10 bases left in between. The CDR3 runs 13 residues. DNA for the CDR3: TGTGCCAGCAGCTTAGCGGGGGTTAGAGGCTACACCTTC. This encodes CASSLAGVRGYTF.

In its sample, this clonotype was seen many times. The chain uses TRBV6-5 and TRBJ2-3; 7 positions match TRBD1. J lost 2 bases, V lost 7 bases, and 12 bases had no gene match. The CDR3 is made up of 16 amino acids. CDR1 is MNHEY, CDR2 SVGAGI, per germline. The CDR3 is CASKNVGTEYTDTQYF. The CDR3 nucleotides are TGTGCCAGCAAAAACGTCGGGACAGAATACACAGATACGCAGTATTTT.

The table lists this clonotype with many counts. The chain uses TRBV18 and TRBJ2-7, with D tentatively TRBD1 or TRBD2 (5 bases each). The germline V gene has CDR1 KGHSH and CDR2 LQKENI. CDR3 size: 15 residues. The V end was cut by 3 bases, the J end by 4 bases, with 16 bases between. The CDR3 is CASSPMPGPPYEQYF. DNA of the CDR3: TGTGCCAGCTCACCGATGCCGGGACCGCCTTACGAGCAGTACTTC.

At least ten counts were recorded for this clonotype. This chain connects TRBV5-1 to TRBJ2-1; TRBD2 matches 12 bases. The germline V gene has CDR1 SGHRS and CDR2 YFSETQ. There are 15 residues in the CDR3. With V trimmed by 7 bases and J by 0 bases, 2 bases remained unmatched. CDR3 sequence reads: CASSSGGASYNEQFF. The DNA for the CDR3 is TGCGCCAGCTCTAGCGGGGGGGCCTCCTACAATGAGCAGTTCTTC.

This clonotype was counted many times. The V gene is TRBV20-1, the J gene TRBJ2-1, with 7 bases fitting TRBD1. Per the germline V gene, CDR1 is DFQATT and CDR2 is SNEGSKA (reference sequence). The length of the CDR3 is 16 residues. Trimming removed 1 base from V and 0 bases from J; junction bases left unmatched: 6. DNA for the CDR3: TGCAGTGCTAGAGCCTGGGGACAGAGCTCCTACAATGAGCAGTTCTTC. It is translated as CSARAWGQSSYNEQFF.

The sample holds many counts of this clonotype. V and J are TRBV12-3 or TRBV12-4 and TRBJ1-2; D possibly corresponds to TRBD1 (6 bases). With 1 base removed from V and 8 bases from J, the gap between germline ends came to 8 bases. This CDR3 is built from 12 residues. The DNA of the CDR3 is TGTGCCAGCAGTTTAGACAGGGTCGGCTACACCTTC. This encodes CASSLDRVGYTF.

This clonotype was seen repeatedly, ten times or more. The chain is built from TRBV5-1 and TRBJ2-5; 8 bases line up with TRBD2. The ends lost 5 bases at V and 3 bases at J; junction bases unmatched: 6. The CDR3 runs to 14 residues. Germline CDR1 is SGHRS and CDR2 is YFSETQ. CDR3 DNA sequence: TGCGCCAGCAGATTCACAGCGGGAGAAGAGACCCAGTACTTC. Translating it yields CASRFTAGEETQYF.

This clonotype was observed many times. The chain employs TRBV4-2 and TRBJ2-1; TRBD2 matches at 9 bases. V lost 0 bases to trimming and J lost 3 bases; unmatched junction nucleotides: 6. This CDR3 is 17 amino acids long. In germline, CDR1 is LGHNA, CDR2 YNFKEQ. For the CDR3, the DNA is TGTGCCAGCAGCCAAGATTTAGCGGGAGAGGACTACAATGAGCAGTTCTTC. It yields the protein CASSQDLAGEDYNEQFF.

This clonotype was recorded at least ten times. The chain couples TRBV14 to TRBJ2-1, with TRBD2 matching over 10 bases. J was trimmed by 3 bases and V by 4 bases; bases with no gene match: 12. The CDR3 has 18 residues. Looked up from germline, CDR1 is SGHDN and CDR2 is FVKESK. The CDR3 DNA sequence: TGTGCCAGCAGCCCCTTCGTCCTAGCGGGAGATCTCTACAATGAGCAGTTCTTC. Residues: CASSPFVLAGDLYNEQFF.

By its share, this clonotype is medium-sized (0.01 to 0.1%). This chain links TRBV5-1 with TRBJ2-3; D tentatively reads TRBD1 or TRBD2 (5 bases each). The CDR3 totals 16 residues. V was trimmed by 4 bases and J by 6 bases, leaving 21 bases between them. CDR1 and CDR2 (germline): SGHRS, YFSETQ. CDR3 DNA sequence: TGCGCCAGCAGCCCCGGAGCCGGGGCCAGCGGTGATACGCAGTATTTT. The encoded protein is CASSPGAGASGDTQYF.

This clonotype has just a few counts. CDR3 in amino acids: CASSQDAVVATNEKLFF. The CDR3 nucleotides are TGTGCCAGCAGCCAAGATGCAGTCGTTGCAACTAATGAAAAACTGTTTTTT. The chain recombines TRBV14 with TRBJ1-4; D remains unclear. This CDR3 is built from 17 residues. The germline V gene encodes CDR1 SGHDN and CDR2 FVKESK. Between the trimmed V and J ends, which lost 0 bases and 0 bases, there was a span of 11 bases. Full variable domain (missing parts from reference TRBV14 and TRBJ1-4): EAGVTQFPSHSVIEKGQTVTLRCDPISGHDNLYWYRRVMGKEIKFLLHFVKESKQDESGMPNNRFLAERTGGTYSTLKVQPAELEDSGVYFCASSQDAVVATNEKLFFGSGTQLSVL.

This clonotype was observed many times. The chain is built from TRBV5-1 and TRBJ2-3; 7 bases match TRBD1. CDR1 and CDR2 (germline): SGHRS, YFSETQ. V lost 0 bases, J lost 4 bases, and 2 bases stayed unmatched. This CDR3 comprises 14 residues. The CDR3 DNA is TGCGCCAGCAGCTTGGCCCAGGGGGCAGATACGCAGTATTTT. It encodes CASSLAQGADTQYF. The whole variable domain, remainder taken from reference TRBV5-1 and TRBJ2-3, is KAGVTQTPRYLIKTRGQQVTLSCSPISGHRSVSWYQQTPGQGLQFLFEYFSETQRNKGNFPGRFSGRQFSNSRSEMNVSTLELGDSALYLCASSLAQGADTQYFGPGTRLTVL.

This clonotype was seen many times. The chain combines TRBV12-3 or TRBV12-4 with TRBJ2-5; D may be TRBD1 or TRBD2 (5 bases each). The CDR3 runs 13 residues. Trimming removed 6 bases at V and 5 bases at J, with 13 bases between. The CDR3 DNA reads TGTGCCAGCAGCTCGGGGCGGGTGGAGACCCAGTACTTC. It is translated as CASSSGRVETQYF.

Many counts were recorded for this clonotype. The chain recombines TRBV10-3 with TRBJ1-4; D is uncertain. Between the trimmed V and J ends, which lost 10 bases and 3 bases, there was a span of 12 bases. Germline-derived CDR1 and CDR2 are ENHRY and SYGVKD. The CDR3 has 13 residues. The DNA for the CDR3 is TGTGCCAACCCCAGCTACCCTAATGAAAAACTGTTTTTT. Translation gives CANPSYPNEKLFF.